A selection of T cell receptor beta chains follows, all from one sample in a study of blood T cell repertoires in COVID-19. This table comes from immunoSEQ multiplex PCR, and its TCRdb copy is limited to in-frame clones, with some not included. Of 300,000 to 450,000 clones in the sample, approximately 91% were seen once. The sample was PBMCs or T cells enriched from blood (not recorded which). Receptor source: a woman in her 30s who had been exposed to COVID-19. Each CDR3 is given with its conserved first and last residue. The D gene is left open where the match is weak. Some rows have no size entry. The others give once, few or many, or a class for an expanded clone.

>TRBJ1-3|-|-|TRBV6-5
TGTGCCAGCAGTTACTCCAACTCTGGAAACACCATATATTTT
CASSYSNSGNTIYF
>TRBJ2-7|TRBD2|few|TRBV10-1
TGCGCCAGCAGTGAGCTTAGGACTAGCGAGCAGTACTTC
CASSELRTSEQYF
>TRBJ2-4|TRBD2|-|TRBV18
TGTGCCAGCTCACCAGGCAGCGGGAGGTCCAAAAACATTCAGTACTTC
CASSPGSGRSKNIQYF
>TRBJ2-5|-|-|TRBV7-8
TGTGCCACCAAGGAGGTGTACCAAGAGACCCAGTACTTC
CATKEVYQETQYF
>TRBJ2-5|-|-|TRBV6-5
TGTGCCAGCAGTTACTCGAGATTGCAGGGGACCCAGTACTTC
CASSYSRLQGTQYF
>TRBJ1-3|-|-|TRBV11-2
TGTGCCAGCAGCACCCTAGACACCATATATTTT
CASSTLDTIYF
>TRBJ1-4|-|-|TRBV7-2
TGTGCCAGCAGCTTGGGGGGTGAAAAACTGTTTTTT
CASSLGGEKLFF
>TRBJ2-1|TRBD2|-|TRBV28
TGTGCCAGCAGTTCACCCCCCCTAGCGGGACTCTACAATGAGCAGTTCTTC
CASSSPPLAGLYNEQFF
>TRBJ1-1|-|-|TRBV27
TGTGCCAGCAGTCCCGGCTCCCGGGGGACTGACACTGAAGCTTTCTTT
CASSPGSRGTDTEAFF
>TRBJ1-2|-|once|TRBV2
TGTGCCAGCAGTGAAGACTCACGGGATTATGGCTACACCTTC
CASSEDSRDYGYTF
>TRBJ1-5|TRBD1|-|TRBV28
TGTGCCAGCAGTTTACCTGGACAGGGGGAGCAGCCCCAGCATTTT
CASSLPGQGEQPQHF
>TRBJ2-5|TRBD2|-|TRBV11-2
TGTGCCAGCAGCTTAGATGGGTCTAGCGGGAGCGAGACCCAGTACTTC
CASSLDGSSGSETQYF
>TRBJ2-4|TRBD2|-|TRBV10-3
TGTGCCATCAGTGCGGGGGGGAGCAAAAACATTCAGTACTTC
CAISAGGSKNIQYF
>TRBJ2-2|-|-|TRBV10-1
TGCGCCAGCAGTGAAAAATATAGTGGCGGGGAGCTGTTTTTT
CASSEKYSGGELFF
>TRBJ1-2|TRBD1|-|TRBV27
TGTGCCAGCACCCAACTACAGGGGGCGATGTTCAATGGCTACACCTTC
CASTQLQGAMFNGYTF
>TRBJ2-5|-|-|TRBV29-1
TGCAGCGTTGCTGGCGGGAACCCCAAAACCGGGGAGACCCAGTACTTC
CSVAGGNPKTGETQYF
>TRBJ1-4|-|-|TRBV7-2
TGTGCCAGCAGCCAGGGACACACCACGGGGGAAAAACTGTTTTTT
CASSQGHTTGEKLFF
>TRBJ2-2|-|-|TRBV3-1/TRBV3-2
TGTGCCAGCAGCCACCCGGGACTGAACACCGGGGAGCTGTTTTTT
CASSHPGLNTGELFF
>TRBJ2-1|TRBD1|-|TRBV18
TGTGCCAGCTCACCAGGGACAGGGGGCGGTGAGCAGTTCTTC
CASSPGTGGGEQFF
>TRBJ1-3|TRBD1|-|TRBV7-9
TGTGCCAGCAGCCTTGGACAGGGAGGAAACACCATATATTTT
CASSLGQGGNTIYF
>TRBJ1-4|-|-|TRBV10-3
TGTGCCATCAGTGAGTCGCGGGGTGCAAATGAAAAACTGTTTTTT
CAISESRGANEKLFF
>TRBJ2-6|TRBD1|-|TRBV18
TGTGCCAGCTCACCGATTCCGGGACAGGGGAGCTCTGGGGCCAACGTCCTGACTTTC
CASSPIPGQGSSGANVLTF
>TRBJ2-7|-|-|TRBV11-3
TGTGCCAGCAGCTTAGATCCAGGGGATTACGAGCAGTACTTC
CASSLDPGDYEQYF
>TRBJ1-6|TRBD1|-|TRBV11-2
TGTGCCAGCAGCTTACCACGACAGGGATGGAATTCACCCCTCCACTTT
CASSLPRQGWNSPLHF
>TRBJ2-7|-|-|TRBV7-9
TGTGCCAGCAGCTTCGGGGAGCTAGGGAACTACGAGCAGTACTTC
CASSFGELGNYEQYF
>TRBJ1-2|-|few|TRBV6-6
TGTGCCAGCAGTTACTCGGACATTATCTATGGCTACACCTTC
CASSYSDIIYGYTF
>TRBJ1-2|-|-|TRBV27
TGTGCCAGCAGTTTATGGGGAACAGGAGATAACTATGGCTACACCTTC
CASSLWGTGDNYGYTF
>TRBJ2-7|-|-|TRBV28
TGTGCCAGTCAACGGGACTTGCCACTGGAGCAGTACTTC
CASQRDLPLEQYF
>TRBJ2-1|TRBD2|-|TRBV18
TGTGCCAGCTCACCAGTAGGCGGGAGCAGGGATGAGCAGTTCTTC
CASSPVGGSRDEQFF
>TRBJ2-7|TRBD1|-|TRBV2
TGTGCCAGCAGCCTCACCGGGACAGGGGTACACGAGCAGTACTTC
CASSLTGTGVHEQYF
>TRBJ2-1|TRBD2|-|TRBV29-1
TGCAGCGTTGCCGGGGGAGGGAATGAGCAGTTCTTC
CSVAGGGNEQFF
>TRBJ2-1|TRBD2|-|TRBV27
TGTGCCACCGGACTAGCGGGAGATAATGAGCAGTTCTTC
CATGLAGDNEQFF
>TRBJ1-5|TRBD1|once|TRBV13
TGTGCCAGCAGCCTCCGGACAGGGGGTAGCAATCAGCCCCAGCATTTT
CASSLRTGGSNQPQHF
>TRBJ2-7|TRBD2|-|TRBV29-1
TGCAGCGTTGATGGTACTAGCGGTTACGAGCAGTACTTC
CSVDGTSGYEQYF
>TRBJ2-3|TRBD2|-|TRBV9
TGTGCCAGCAGCGTAGCCGGGCCAGCGGGAATGGTAGATACGCAGTATTTT
CASSVAGPAGMVDTQYF
>TRBJ2-7|TRBD2|-|TRBV28
TGTGCCAGCAGCAAACAGGTAGCGGGAGCCGGTCGGGAGCAGTACTTC
CASSKQVAGAGREQYF
>TRBJ2-3|TRBD2|-|TRBV29-1
TGCAGCGTGGGACTAGCGGGAGTTTTAGATACGCAGTATTTT
CSVGLAGVLDTQYF
>TRBJ1-3|-|-|TRBV6-5
TGTGCCAGCACTAAGAATGCGGACTCTGGAAACACCATATATTTT
CASTKNADSGNTIYF
>TRBJ2-5|-|-|TRBV9
TGTGCCAGCAGCTCCCTTCAAGAGACCCAGTACTTC
CASSSLQETQYF
>TRBJ1-5|-|-|TRBV24-1
TGTGCCACCAGTGATCACGGTCAGCCCCAGCATTTT
CATSDHGQPQHF
>TRBJ2-2|TRBD1|-|TRBV29-1
TGCAGCGTACTCATGACAGGGCAGATGACCGGGGAGCTGTTTTTT
CSVLMTGQMTGELFF
>TRBJ2-7|TRBD2|-|TRBV6-1
TGTGCCAGCAGTGAAGCAACTAGCGGATCCTACGAGCAGTACTTC
CASSEATSGSYEQYF
>TRBJ1-2|-|-|TRBV19
TGTGCCAGTAGTATGGGGAGGGCCTATGGCTACACCTTC
CASSMGRAYGYTF
>TRBJ1-5|TRBD1|-|TRBV27
TGTGCCAGCAGTCCGGGACAGGGGATCATCCAGCCCCAGCATTTT
CASSPGQGIIQPQHF
>TRBJ2-7|-|few|TRBV6-5
TGTGCCAGCAGTCCGACAGTCTACGAGCAGTACTTC
CASSPTVYEQYF
>TRBJ2-5|TRBD2|-|TRBV19
TGTGCCAGTAGTTCGGGGGTTGGCGGGGGAGTAGAGACCCAGTACTTC
CASSSGVGGGVETQYF
>TRBJ2-1|-|-|TRBV24-1
TGTGCCACCAGTGATTTCTCCGGGAGAACTACCGTCAATGAGCAGTTCTTC
CATSDFSGRTTVNEQFF
>TRBJ2-1|TRBD2|-|TRBV9
TGTGCCAGCAGCTTCGGACTAGCGGGATCCTCCTACAATGAGCAGTTCTTC
CASSFGLAGSSYNEQFF
>TRBJ2-7|TRBD2|-|TRBV3-1/TRBV3-2
TGTGCCAGCAGCCAAGGACTAGCGAGGAGCTCCTACGAGCAGTACTTC
CASSQGLARSSYEQYF
>TRBJ2-3|-|-|TRBV10-3
TGTGCCATCAGTAGGGAGTTGGGCACAGATACGCAGTATTTT
CAISRELGTDTQYF
>TRBJ1-5|TRBD1|-|TRBV2
TGTGCCAGCAGTCTAGTCCGGGACAGCTATCAGCCCCAGCATTTT
CASSLVRDSYQPQHF
>TRBJ1-1|TRBD1|-|TRBV18
TGTGCCAGCTCACCTTTAGGACAGGGGCCTCCGAACACTGAAGCTTTCTTT
CASSPLGQGPPNTEAFF
>TRBJ1-1|-|-|TRBV6-5
TGTGCCAGCAAAATCCTCAGGGAAGGGGCCACTGAAGCTTTCTTT
CASKILREGATEAFF
>TRBJ1-3|-|-|TRBV11-2
TGTGCCAGCACCCCCCCGCCGAATAGCTCTGGAAACACCATATATTTT
CASTPPPNSSGNTIYF
>TRBJ1-2|TRBD1|-|TRBV30
TGTGCCTGGCGAGCCGGGACAGGACCCAGCTATGGCTACACCTTC
CAWRAGTGPSYGYTF
>TRBJ1-6|TRBD1|-|TRBV18
TGTGCCAGCTCACACGGACAGGCTAATTCACCCCTCCACTTT
CASSHGQANSPLHF
>TRBJ2-4|TRBD1|-|TRBV9
TGTGCCAGCAGTGATAACAAGGGGGCCCGGGCCAAAAACATTCAGTACTTC
CASSDNKGARAKNIQYF
>TRBJ2-7|TRBD1|-|TRBV5-1
TGCGCCAGCAGCTTGTGGGTGGGACAGGGCTACGAGCAGTACTTC
CASSLWVGQGYEQYF
>TRBJ1-4|TRBD1|-|TRBV3-1/TRBV3-2
TGTGCCAGCAGCCCGCCGGGACAGTATAATGAAAAACTGTTTTTT
CASSPPGQYNEKLFF